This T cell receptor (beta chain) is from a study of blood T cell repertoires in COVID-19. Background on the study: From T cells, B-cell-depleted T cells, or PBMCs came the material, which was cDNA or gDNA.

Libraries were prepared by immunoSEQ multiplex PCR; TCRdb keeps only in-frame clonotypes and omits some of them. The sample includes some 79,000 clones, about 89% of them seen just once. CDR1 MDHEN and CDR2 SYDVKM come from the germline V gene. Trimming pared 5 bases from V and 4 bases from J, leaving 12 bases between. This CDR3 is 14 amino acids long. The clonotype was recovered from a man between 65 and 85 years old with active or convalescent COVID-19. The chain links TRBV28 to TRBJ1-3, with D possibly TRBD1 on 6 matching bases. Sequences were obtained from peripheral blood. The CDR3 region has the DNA TGTGCCAGCAGTGCTACAGGGATCGGAAACACCATATATTTT. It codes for CASSATGIGNTIYF.